The 11 T cell receptor beta chains reported below all come from one sample, sequenced in a study of blood T cell repertoires in COVID-19. Data came from immunoSEQ multiplex PCR; TCRdb stores just in-frame clones and leaves some out. The data show 350,000 to 500,000 clones, about 88% seen once. The material sequenced was PBMCs or T cells enriched from blood (not recorded which). These TCRs come from a woman under 30 who had been exposed to COVID-19.

The chain links TRBV6-5 to TRBJ2-5, with 7 nucleotides matching TRBD2. The trim removed 4 bases at V and 5 bases at J, leaving 4 bases unmatched. CDR1 is MNHEY and CDR2 is SVGAGI in the germline V gene. The CDR3 has 13 residues. CDR3 bases: TGTGCCAGCAGTTCGACTAGCTGGGAGACCCAGTACTTC. Translating it yields CASSSTSWETQYF.

The V call is TRBV7-3, the J call TRBJ2-3; 16 positions agree with TRBD2. Germline-derived CDR1 and CDR2 are SGHTA and FQGTGA. CDR3 length equals 22 residues. After removal of 5 bases from V and 0 bases from J, the junction contained 17 bases not matched to a gene. CDR3 in amino acids: CASSPLTPPGTSGGASTDTQYF. CDR3 nucleotide sequence: TGTGCCAGCAGCCCCTTAACCCCCCCTGGGACTAGCGGGGGGGCTAGCACAGATACGCAGTATTTT.

The rearrangement links TRBV2 to TRBJ1-5; 9 bases line up with TRBD1. Germline CDR1 reads SNHLY; CDR2 reads FYNNEI. CDR3 size: 15 residues. V trimming: 6 bases; J trimming: 1 base; junction bases outside the gene matches: 4. This CDR3 is CASRDRGQSNQPQHF. The CDR3, as DNA: TGTGCCAGCAGGGACAGGGGCCAGAGCAATCAGCCCCAGCATTTT.

The V gene is TRBV2, the J gene TRBJ2-3; TRBD2 matches 12 bases. J was trimmed by 4 bases and V by 4 bases; bases with no gene match: 3. Germline V gene sequence: CDR1 SNHLY, CDR2 FYNNEI. The CDR3 consists of 15 residues. The DNA for the CDR3 is TGTGCCAGCAGTGCCCTAGCGGGGGGGCCAGATACGCAGTATTTT. Translation gives CASSALAGGPDTQYF.

This clone has just a few counts. In DNA form, the CDR3 reads TGTGCCAGCAGTGAACCCGGCGGGACAGGGGGGACTGAAGCTTTCTTT. Amino acids: CASSEPGGTGGTEAFF. The chain carries TRBV25-1 and TRBJ1-1; 11 nucleotides line up with TRBD1. CDR1 and CDR2 (germline): MGHDK, SYGVNS. V lost 2 bases to trimming and J lost 5 bases; unmatched junction nucleotides: 7. The CDR3 is 16 amino acids.

This clone was detected once. The J gene is TRBJ2-1, the V gene TRBV10-3, with unresolved D. The CDR3 length is 16 residues. Germline V gene sequence: CDR1 ENHRY, CDR2 SYGVKD. The V end lost 0 bases, the J end lost 0 bases, and 9 bases lay between the germline ends. The CDR3 region is CAISESSDLSYNEQFF. CDR3 coding DNA: TGTGCCATCAGTGAGTCGAGCGACCTCTCCTACAATGAGCAGTTCTTC.

This clone has more than one count but fewer than ten. The CDR3 nucleotides read TGTGCCAGTAGTATCGGACAGGGCCCCTATGGCTACACCTTC. Residues: CASSIGQGPYGYTF. The gene calls are TRBV19 and TRBJ1-2, with 8 bases matching TRBD1. CDR3 length equals 14 residues. V was clipped by 3 bases and J by 4 bases; unmatched bases: 4. The germline V gene encodes CDR1 LNHDA and CDR2 SQIVND (reference sequence).

The CDR3 DNA sequence: TGTGCCAGCAGTACGGGACTTACAAACTCTGGAAACACCATATATTTT. This sequence encodes CASSTGLTNSGNTIYF. J is TRBJ1-3 and V is TRBV28; D may be TRBD1 (5 bases). CDR3 size: 16 residues. Trimming removed 5 bases from V and 0 bases from J, with 14 bases in between. Germline V gives CDR1 MDHEN, CDR2 SYDVKM.

CDR3 region: CASSSTGGDGYTF. The CDR3 DNA is TGCGCCAGCAGCTCGACAGGGGGTGATGGCTACACCTTC. The V and J genes are TRBV5-1 and TRBJ1-2; TRBD1 agrees at 9 bases. Germline V lookup: CDR1 SGHRS, CDR2 YFSETQ. V lost 3 bases and J lost 6; bases outside the gene matches: 3. This CDR3 is built from 13 residues.

V gene TRBV19 combines with J gene TRBJ1-1; D perhaps matches TRBD1 (6 bases). V lost 3 bases and J lost 4, with 15 bases in between. The CDR3 is made up of 15 amino acids. Germline V CDR1 and CDR2: LNHDA, SQIVND (reference sequence). The CDR3 region is CASSIIQGVATEAFF. The CDR3 DNA reads TGTGCCAGTAGTATTATACAGGGTGTGGCCACTGAAGCTTTCTTT.

This clone was counted a few times. The chain uses TRBV11-2 and TRBJ1-4; TRBD1 might be the D (5 bases). The V and J ends lost 5 bases and 10 bases respectively, with 20 bases between them. There are 15 residues in the CDR3. Germline V CDR1 and CDR2: SGHAT, FQNNGV. CDR3 coding DNA: TGTGCCAGCAGCCCGACCCGCGGGGACTGGCGAAAACTGTTTTTT. Protein sequence: CASSPTRGDWRKLFF.